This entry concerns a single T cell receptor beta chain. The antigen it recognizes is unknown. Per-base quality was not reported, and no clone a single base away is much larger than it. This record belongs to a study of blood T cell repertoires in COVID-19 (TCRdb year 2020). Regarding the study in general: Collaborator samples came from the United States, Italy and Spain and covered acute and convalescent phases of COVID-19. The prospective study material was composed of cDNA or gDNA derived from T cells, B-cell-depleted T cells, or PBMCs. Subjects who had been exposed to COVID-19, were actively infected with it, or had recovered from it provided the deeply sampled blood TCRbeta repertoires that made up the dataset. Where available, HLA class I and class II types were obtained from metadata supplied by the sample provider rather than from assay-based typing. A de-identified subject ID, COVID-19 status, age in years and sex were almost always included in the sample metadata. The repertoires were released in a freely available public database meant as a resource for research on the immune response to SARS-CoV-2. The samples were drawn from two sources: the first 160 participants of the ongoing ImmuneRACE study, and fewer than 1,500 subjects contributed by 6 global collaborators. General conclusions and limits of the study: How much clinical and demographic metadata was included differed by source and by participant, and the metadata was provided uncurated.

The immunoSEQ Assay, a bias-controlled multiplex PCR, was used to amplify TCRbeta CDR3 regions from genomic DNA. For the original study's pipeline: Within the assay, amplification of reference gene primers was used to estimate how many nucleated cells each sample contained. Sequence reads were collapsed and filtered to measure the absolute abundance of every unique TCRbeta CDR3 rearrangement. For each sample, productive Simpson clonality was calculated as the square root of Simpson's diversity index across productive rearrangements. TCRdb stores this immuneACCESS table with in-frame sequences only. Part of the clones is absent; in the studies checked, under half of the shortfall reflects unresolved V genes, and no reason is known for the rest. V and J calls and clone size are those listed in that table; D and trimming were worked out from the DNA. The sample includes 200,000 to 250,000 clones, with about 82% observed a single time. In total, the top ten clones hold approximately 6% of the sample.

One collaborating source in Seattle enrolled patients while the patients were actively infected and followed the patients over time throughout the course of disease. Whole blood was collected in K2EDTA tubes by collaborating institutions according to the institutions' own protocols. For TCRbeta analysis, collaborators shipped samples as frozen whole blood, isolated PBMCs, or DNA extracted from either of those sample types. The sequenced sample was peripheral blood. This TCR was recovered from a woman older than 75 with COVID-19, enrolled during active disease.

The CDR3 protein is CASSLIPAGGGYTF. The bases read TGTGCCAGCAGTTTAATCCCTGCAGGGGGTGGCTACACCTTC. The chain links TRBV28 with TRBJ1-2; 7 bases in the junction line up with TRBD1. The CDR3 runs 14 residues from the cysteine to the phenylalanine. Only CDR3 DNA remains: 42 bases, in frame from the first base. Here V drops 2 bases and J drops 7 bases, and the junction holds 7 bases not matched to any gene. CDR1 and CDR2, looked up from the germline V gene, are MDHEN and SYDVKM.